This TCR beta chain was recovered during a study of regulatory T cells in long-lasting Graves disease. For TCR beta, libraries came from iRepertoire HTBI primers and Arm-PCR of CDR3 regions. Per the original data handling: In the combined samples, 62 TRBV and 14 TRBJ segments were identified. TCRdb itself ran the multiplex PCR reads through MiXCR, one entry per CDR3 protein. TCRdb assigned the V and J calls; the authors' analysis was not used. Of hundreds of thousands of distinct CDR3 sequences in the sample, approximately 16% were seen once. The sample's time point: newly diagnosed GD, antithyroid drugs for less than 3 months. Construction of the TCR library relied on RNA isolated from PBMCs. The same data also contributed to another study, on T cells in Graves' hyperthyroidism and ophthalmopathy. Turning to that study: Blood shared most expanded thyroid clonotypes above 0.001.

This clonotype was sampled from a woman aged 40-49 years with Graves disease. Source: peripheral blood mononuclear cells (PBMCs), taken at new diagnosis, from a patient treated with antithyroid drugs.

The CDR3 protein is CASSQGIADTEAFF. DNA for the CDR3: TGTGCCAGCAGCCAGGGGATAGCGGACACTGAAGCTTTCTTT. The J gene is TRBJ1-1, the V gene TRBV3-1; the D is unclear. The germline V gene has CDR1 LGHDT and CDR2 YNNKEL (reference sequence). V was cut by 3 bases and J by 3 bases, with 11 bases left in between. CDR3 length: 14 amino acids.